This entry is about one T cell receptor beta chain. The CDR3 is made up of 15 amino acids. V was trimmed by 0 bases and J by 1 base, leaving 9 bases between them. CDR1 and CDR2 from the germline V gene are SGHVS and FNYEAQ. Generated by immunoSEQ multiplex PCR, the TCRdb table keeps only in-frame clones and is missing some. Of approximately 170,000 clones detected, around 86% appear once; the ten largest clones hold 10% to 15%. This sample was included in a study of blood T cell repertoires in COVID-19. V is TRBV7-6 and J is TRBJ1-1; the D is unclear. Sequencing used peripheral blood. The sequence came from a man between 65 and 79 years old who had recovered from COVID-19. This CDR3 is CASSLALAGNTEAFF. As DNA, the CDR3 is TGTGCCAGCAGCTTAGCCCTGGCAGGGAACACTGAAGCTTTCTTT. The whole variable domain, remainder taken from reference TRBV7-6 and TRBJ1-1, is GAGVSQSPRYKVTKRGQDVALRCDPISGHVSLYWYRQALGQGPEFLTYFNYEAQQDKSGLPNDRFSAERPEGSISTLTIQRTEQRDSAMYRCASSLALAGNTEAFFGQGTRLTVV.